These 25 T cell receptor beta chains originate from one sample sequenced in a study of T cell responses to AZD1222 COVID-19 vaccine. This table comes from immunoSEQ multiplex PCR, and its TCRdb copy is limited to in-frame clones, with some not included. Altogether 180,000 or so clones are present, approximately 95% being singletons, with the ten largest covering about 1%. The sample here was peripheral blood, taken 28 days after the second dose of the MenACWY control vaccine. These receptors originate from an adult who received the MenACWY meningococcal vaccine as a control.

V usage is TRBV7-8 and J usage is TRBJ1-1; 8 bases match TRBD1. Trimming at V came to 7 bases and at J to 3 bases, leaving 10 bases not matched to a gene. Germline V gene sequence: CDR1 SGHVS, CDR2 FQNEAQ. The length of the CDR3 is 15 residues. CDR3 amino acids: CASTQGAGGYTEAFF. The DNA of the CDR3 is TGTGCCAGCACCCAGGGGGCAGGGGGGTACACTGAAGCTTTCTTT.

The CDR3 sequence: CASSQRGGIYNEQFF. In DNA form, the CDR3 reads TGTGCCAGCAGCCAGCGGGGGGGAATCTACAATGAGCAGTTCTTC. V is TRBV7-3 and J is TRBJ2-1, with 10 bases fitting TRBD2. V trimming: 5 bases; J trimming: 3 bases; junction bases outside the gene matches: 4. The CDR3 has 15 residues. CDR1 and CDR2 from the germline V gene are SGHTA and FQGTGA.

The chain has TRBV3-1 (or the pseudogene TRBV3-2) and TRBJ1-2; TRBD1 matches at 7 bases. This CDR3 has 16 amino acids. CDR1 is LGHDT and CDR2 is YNNKEL in the germline V gene (reference sequence). The junction had 9 bases not matched to a gene; V was cut back by 1 base and J by 4 bases. CDR3: CASSQVGKGGGYGYTF. CDR3 sequence (DNA): TGTGCCAGCAGCCAAGTCGGAAAAGGGGGCGGCTATGGCTACACCTTC.

This sequence joins TRBV19 and TRBJ1-2; possible D gene TRBD1, 5 bases. The CDR3 is 13 amino acids. Germline loops: CDR1 LNHDA, CDR2 SQIVND (reference sequence). V lost 6 bases and J 6 bases, leaving 14 bases between the germline ends. Here the CDR3 reads CASRGTAKDGYTF. The CDR3 DNA sequence: TGTGCCAGTAGAGGGACGGCTAAAGATGGCTACACCTTC.

The rearrangement uses TRBV19 and TRBJ1-5, with D perhaps TRBD1 (5 bases). Deletions cut 1 base from V and 2 bases from J, with 9 bases between. The germline V gene encodes CDR1 LNHDA and CDR2 SQIVND (reference sequence). The CDR3 loop spans 15 amino acids. The CDR3, as DNA: TGTGCCAGTAGTATAGTGGGGCCGGGCAATCAGCCCCAGCATTTT. Translating it yields CASSIVGPGNQPQHF.

The V call is TRBV4-1, the J call TRBJ1-1; the D is unclear. Trimming took off 1 base at V and 8 bases at J, with 8 bases between the two ends. This CDR3 has 12 residues. The germline CDR1 and CDR2 sequences are MGHRA and YSYEKL. CDR3 in amino acids: CASSQGRTEAFF. The CDR3 coding sequence is TGCGCCAGCAGCCAAGGTAGAACAGAAGCTTTCTTT.

The CDR3 region has the DNA TGTGCCAGCAGCTTAGGGGGGACAGGTTATAACTATGGCTACACCTTC. The encoded protein is CASSLGGTGYNYGYTF. The V and J genes are TRBV7-2 and TRBJ1-2, with TRBD1 matching 8 bases. This CDR3 has 16 amino acids. CDR1 is SGHTA, CDR2 FQGNSA, per germline. With 1 base clipped from V and 1 base from J, the junction kept 5 bases outside the gene matches. Variable domain in full (rest from reference TRBV7-2 and TRBJ1-2): GAGVSQSPSNKVTEKGKDVELRCDPISGHTALYWYRQSLGQGLEFLIYFQGNSAPDKSGLPSDRFSAERTGGSVSTLTIQRTQQEDSAVYLCASSLGGTGYNYGYTFGSGTRLTVV.

The V gene is TRBV6-5, the J gene TRBJ1-6, with 9 nucleotides matching TRBD1. The CDR3 length is 15 residues. V lost 4 bases and J lost 7; bases outside the gene matches: 5. Germline values: CDR1 MNHEY, CDR2 SVGAGI. CDR3 bases: TGTGCCAGCAGTTTCGGACAGGGGAGGAATTCACCCCTCCACTTT. It is translated as CASSFGQGRNSPLHF.

The chain links TRBV7-9 to TRBJ1-1, with no clear D. V was cut by 4 bases and J by 7 bases, with 16 bases left in between. This CDR3 spans 14 amino acids. Germline CDR1 SEHNR, CDR2 FQNEAQ (reference sequence). CDR3 bases: TGTGCCAGCAGCTCTCCCGCCGGGGTCAGTGAAGCTTTCTTT. It specifies CASSSPAGVSEAFF. The variable domain in full, completed from reference TRBV7-9 and TRBJ1-1, reads DTGVSQNPRHKITKRGQNVTFRCDPISEHNRLYWYRQTLGQGPEFLTYFQNEAQLEKSRLLSDRFSAERPKGSFSTLEIQRTEQGDSAMYLCASSSPAGVSEAFFGQGTRLTVV.

The V gene is TRBV19, the J gene TRBJ1-6; D unclear. CDR1 LNHDA and CDR2 SQIVND come from the germline V gene (reference sequence). There are 14 residues in the CDR3. The V end was cut by 5 bases, the J end by 7 bases, with 12 bases between. CDR3 nucleotide sequence: TGTGCCAGTAGTCTTCCGGGCCTCAATTCACCCCTCCACTTT. This codes for CASSLPGLNSPLHF.

The chain links TRBV12-3 or TRBV12-4 to TRBJ1-1, with D hard to call. The CDR3 consists of 13 residues. Trimming took off 2 bases at V and 0 bases at J, with 4 bases between the two ends. The CDR3 nucleotides read TGTGCCAGCAGTTTAAGGATGAACACTGAAGCTTTCTTT. Translated: CASSLRMNTEAFF.

The chain combines TRBV15 with TRBJ1-4; tentative D call: TRBD1 (5 bases). Germline V gene sequence: CDR1 LNHNV, CDR2 YYDKDF (reference sequence). The ends were cut back, 0 bases at V and 5 bases at J, with 16 bases in the middle. The CDR3 consists of 17 residues. CDR3 bases: TGTGCCACCAGCAGAGATTTGGGGCAGAGATCGAATGAAAAACTGTTTTTT. Translating gives CATSRDLGQRSNEKLFF.

The rearrangement uses TRBV24-1 and TRBJ2-1; 8 positions agree with TRBD1. Looked up from germline, CDR1 is KGHDR and CDR2 is SFDVKD. This CDR3 has 15 residues. V shed 2 bases, J shed 4 bases, and the junction held 3 bases outside the gene matches. The CDR3 nucleotides read TGTGCCACCAGTGATTCGACAGGGGTATACAATGAGCAGTTCTTC. It translates to CATSDSTGVYNEQFF.

CDR3 in amino acids: CASSEEYFNEQFF. The CDR3 nucleotides read TGTGCCAGCAGTGAGGAGTACTTCAATGAGCAGTTCTTC. J is TRBJ2-1 and V is TRBV6-1; D not certain. CDR1 and CDR2 (germline): MNHNS, SASEGT. Trimming removed 3 bases at V and 6 bases at J, with 9 bases between. The CDR3 sequence is 13 residues long.

CDR3 sequence reads: CASSSPGRGSYNEQFF. CDR3 in DNA: TGTGCCAGCAGTTCCCCCGGGCGGGGGAGCTACAATGAGCAGTTCTTC. The rearrangement joins TRBV6-2 or TRBV6-3 to TRBJ2-1; 7 bases are shared with TRBD2. The CDR3 consists of 16 residues. In germline, CDR1 is MNHEY, CDR2 SVGEGT. Unmatched junction bases numbered 9, after V lost 4 bases and J lost 3 bases.

V gene TRBV6-2 or TRBV6-3 combines with J gene TRBJ2-7, with D possibly being TRBD2 (6 bases). The CDR3 totals 11 residues. Trimming took 6 bases from V and 4 from J, leaving 7 bases between them. CDR1 is MNHEY and CDR2 is SVGEGT in the germline V gene. The CDR3 reads CASSGSYEQYF. CDR3 nucleotides: TGTGCCAGCAGCGGGAGTTACGAGCAGTACTTC.

In its sample, this clone was seen once. The V and J genes are TRBV6-5 and TRBJ2-7; 11 bases align to TRBD1. Germline V CDR1 and CDR2: MNHEY, SVGAGI. With V trimmed by 6 bases and J by 2 bases, 6 bases remained unmatched. The CDR3 spans 15 residues. CDR3 DNA sequence: TGTGCCAGCAGGAGCGGGACAGGGGGGACCTACGAGCAGTACTTC. It translates to CASRSGTGGTYEQYF.

CDR3 residues: CASSQGGQTDQPQHF. The DNA of the CDR3 is TGTGCCAGCAGCCAAGGGGGACAGACAGATCAGCCCCAGCATTTT. The rearrangement joins TRBV4-2 to TRBJ1-5, with 7 positions matching TRBD1. This CDR3 spans 15 amino acids. Germline V gives CDR1 LGHNA, CDR2 YNFKEQ. Unmatched junction bases numbered 5, after V lost 1 base and J lost 5 bases.

V gene TRBV30 combines with J gene TRBJ1-5, with D perhaps TRBD1 (5 bases). CDR3 length: 12 residues. Trimming cost V 4 bases and J 3 bases, with 7 bases left between them. CDR1 is GTSNPN, CDR2 SVGIG, per germline (reference sequence). The DNA for the CDR3 is TGTGCCTGGAACAGGATCAATCAGCCCCAGCATTTT. Protein: CAWNRINQPQHF.

This chain joins TRBV4-2 and TRBJ1-2, with 7 bases aligning to TRBD1. This CDR3 is 16 amino acids long. Germline CDR1 LGHNA, CDR2 YNFKEQ. V lost 3 bases to trimming and J lost 4 bases; unmatched junction nucleotides: 11. CDR3 sequence: CASSHQTGLPTYGYTF. CDR3 DNA sequence: TGTGCCAGCAGCCACCAGACAGGGCTCCCCACCTATGGCTACACCTTC.

The chain uses TRBV4-1 and TRBJ1-2; no firm D call. CDR1 and CDR2 from the germline V gene are MGHRA and YSYEKL. CDR3 length: 15 residues. With 0 bases removed from V and 2 bases from J, the gap between germline ends came to 10 bases. The CDR3 spells CASSQDIGLNYGYTF. The CDR3 nucleotides read TGCGCCAGCAGCCAAGATATAGGGCTGAACTATGGCTACACCTTC.

The chain couples TRBV2 to TRBJ1-2; a possible D gene is TRBD1 (5 bases). The germline V gene encodes CDR1 SNHLY and CDR2 FYNNEI. V dropped 8 bases and J dropped 2 bases, with 12 bases sitting between them. This CDR3 spans 13 amino acids. CDR3 bases: TGTGCCAGCCGTAGGGGTGCCAACTATGGCTACACCTTC. Translated, it gives CASRRGANYGYTF.

J is TRBJ1-2 and V is TRBV10-3; D is unresolved. The CDR3 totals 13 residues. Germline V lookup: CDR1 ENHRY, CDR2 SYGVKD. V was trimmed by 3 bases and J by 4 bases, leaving 9 bases between them. The CDR3 coding sequence is TGTGCCATCAGTGATTTGAGTTCCTATGGCTACACCTTC. This gives the protein CAISDLSSYGYTF.

The rearrangement links TRBV27 to TRBJ1-6, with 12 bases matching TRBD1. The CDR3 is 14 amino acids. CDR1 is MNHEY and CDR2 is SMNVEV in the germline V gene (reference sequence). V was pared by 5 bases and J by 14 bases, with 7 bases of the junction left unmatched. CDR3: CASSPGTGGSTLHF. For the CDR3, the DNA is TGTGCCAGCAGTCCCGGGACAGGGGGCTCAACCCTCCACTTT.

This rearrangement joins TRBV20-1 to TRBJ1-5, with 9 positions matching TRBD1. This CDR3 contains 14 residues. With V trimmed by 3 bases and J by 4 bases, 4 bases remained unmatched. Germline-derived CDR1 and CDR2 are DFQATT and SNEGSKA (reference sequence). Here the CDR3 reads CSASAGQGNQPQHF. DNA for the CDR3: TGCAGTGCTAGTGCTGGACAGGGGAATCAGCCCCAGCATTTT.